This T cell receptor beta chain was captured in a study of T cell responses to AZD1222 COVID-19 vaccine. Libraries were prepared by immunoSEQ multiplex PCR; TCRdb keeps only in-frame clonotypes and omits some of them. The table lists 110,000 to 150,000 clones, 85% to 95% of them singletons. CDR1 is SGHRS and CDR2 is YFSETQ in the germline V gene. The length of the CDR3 is 15 residues. Deletions cut 4 bases from V and 6 bases from J, with 20 bases between. Whole-study findings and limits: White British people made up most donors, females outnumbered males, and clonal diversity was possibly underestimated. All repertoire sampling was performed exclusively after the peak T cell response. Just a handful of AZD1222 recipients were seropositive at baseline. Regions left unmutated in variants are reportedly the target of nearly half of spike-specific TCRs.

About this clone: The antigen is unknown.

The chain carries TRBV5-1 and TRBJ2-7; a possible D gene is TRBD1 (7 bases). The sequencing here drew on peripheral blood, taken after recovery from COVID-19. The receptor comes from an adult who had recovered from COVID-19. This chain's CDR3 is CASSPRAGRTGEQYF. The CDR3, as DNA: TGCGCCAGCAGCCCCCGAGCGGGCAGGACAGGCGAGCAGTACTTC.